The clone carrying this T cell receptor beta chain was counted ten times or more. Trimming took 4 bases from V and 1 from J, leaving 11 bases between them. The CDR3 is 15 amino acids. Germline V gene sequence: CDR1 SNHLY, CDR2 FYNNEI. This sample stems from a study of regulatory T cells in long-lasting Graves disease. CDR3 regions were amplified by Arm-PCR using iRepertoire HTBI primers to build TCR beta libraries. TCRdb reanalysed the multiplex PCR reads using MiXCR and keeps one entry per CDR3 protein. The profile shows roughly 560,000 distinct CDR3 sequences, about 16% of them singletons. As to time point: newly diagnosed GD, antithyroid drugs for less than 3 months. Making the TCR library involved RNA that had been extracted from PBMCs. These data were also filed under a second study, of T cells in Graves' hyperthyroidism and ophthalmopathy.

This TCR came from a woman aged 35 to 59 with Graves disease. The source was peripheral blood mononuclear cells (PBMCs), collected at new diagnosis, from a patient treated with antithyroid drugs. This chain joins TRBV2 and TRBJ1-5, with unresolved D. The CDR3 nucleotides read TGTGCCAGCAGTGGGTTAGGTGTGAGCAATCAGCCCCAGCATTTT. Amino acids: CASSGLGVSNQPQHF.